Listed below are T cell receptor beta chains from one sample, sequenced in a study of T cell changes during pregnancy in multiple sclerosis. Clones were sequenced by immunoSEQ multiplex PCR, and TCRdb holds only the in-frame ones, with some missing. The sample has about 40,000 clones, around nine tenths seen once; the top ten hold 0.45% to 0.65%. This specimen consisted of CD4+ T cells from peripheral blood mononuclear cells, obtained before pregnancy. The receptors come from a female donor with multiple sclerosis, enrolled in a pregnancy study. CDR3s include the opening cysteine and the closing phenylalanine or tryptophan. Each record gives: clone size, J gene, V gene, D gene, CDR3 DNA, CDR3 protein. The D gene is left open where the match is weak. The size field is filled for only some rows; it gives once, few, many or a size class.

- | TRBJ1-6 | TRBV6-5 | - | TGTGCCAGCAGTTACTCAGCGGGGTTAAATTCACCCCTCCACTTT | CASSYSAGLNSPLHF
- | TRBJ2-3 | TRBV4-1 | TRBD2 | TGCGCCAGCAGCCAAACCCTAGCGGGGGGACCAGATACGCAGTATTTT | CASSQTLAGGPDTQYF
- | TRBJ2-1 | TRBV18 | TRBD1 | TGTGCCAGCTCACCTCCCGGGACAGGAGCCTACAATGAGCAGTTCTTC | CASSPPGTGAYNEQFF
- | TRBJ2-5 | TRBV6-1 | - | TGTGCCAGCGGCGGTCCGGGAGCGGAAAAAGAGACCCAGTACTTC | CASGGPGAEKETQYF
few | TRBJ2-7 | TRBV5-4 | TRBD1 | TGTGCCAGCAGCTTGACAGGGGGCTACGAGCAGTACTTC | CASSLTGGYEQYF
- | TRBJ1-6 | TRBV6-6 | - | TGTGCCAGCGATGGCCGGAGTAATTCACCCCTCCACTTT | CASDGRSNSPLHF
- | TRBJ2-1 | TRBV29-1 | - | TGCAGCGCTCGAGGGCAGGTGGATGAGCAGTTCTTC | CSARGQVDEQFF
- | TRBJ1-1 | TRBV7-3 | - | TGTGCCAGCAGCTTAGGCGGGGACACTGAAGCTTTCTTT | CASSLGGDTEAFF
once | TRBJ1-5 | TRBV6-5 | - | TGTGCCAGCGCTTTTCGGGAGGATCAGCCCCAGCATTTT | CASAFREDQPQHF
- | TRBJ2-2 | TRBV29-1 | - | TGCAGCGTTGGGACAGCACGGAACACCGGGGAGCTGTTTTTT | CSVGTARNTGELFF
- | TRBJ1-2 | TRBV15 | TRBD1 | TGTGCCACCAGCAGAGATATAACAGGGGAGGGCTACACCTTC | CATSRDITGEGYTF
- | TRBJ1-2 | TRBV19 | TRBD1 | TGTGCCAGTAGTATGCTCCCCGGAGGGGGCCGAGGGAAGGGCTACACCTTC | CASSMLPGGGRGKGYTF
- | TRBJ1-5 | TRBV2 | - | TGTGCCAGCAGAGACAGGAATCAGCCCCAGCATTTT | CASRDRNQPQHF
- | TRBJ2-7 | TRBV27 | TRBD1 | TGTGCCAGCAGTTTCCGCCGACAGGGGCGGGAGCAGTACTTC | CASSFRRQGREQYF
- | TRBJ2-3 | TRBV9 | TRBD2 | TGTGCCAGCAGCATGGGGAGGGACACGCAGTATTTT | CASSMGRDTQYF
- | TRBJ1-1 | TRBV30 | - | TGTGCCTGGAGTGCTACAGGGAACACTGAAGCTTTCTTT | CAWSATGNTEAFF
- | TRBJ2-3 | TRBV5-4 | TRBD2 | TGTGCCAGCAGCTTGCTCGGCGGGGGGGCCCGTACGCAGTATTTT | CASSLLGGGARTQYF
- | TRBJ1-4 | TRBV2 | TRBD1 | TGTGCCAGCAGTGGGGTACAGGGGGTTATTGAAAAACTGTTTTTT | CASSGVQGVIEKLFF
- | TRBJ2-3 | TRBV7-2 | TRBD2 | TGTGCCAGCAGTGAAGGAGAAAGCGGGGGGGCCCCAGATACGCAGTATTTT | CASSEGESGGAPDTQYF
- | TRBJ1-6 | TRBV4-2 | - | TGTGCCAGCAGCCACGGACCAGGCGGGCATTCACCCCTCCACTTT | CASSHGPGGHSPLHF
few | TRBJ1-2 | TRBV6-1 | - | TGTGCCAGCAGGATTAGCGGGTTGGGCTACACCTTC | CASRISGLGYTF
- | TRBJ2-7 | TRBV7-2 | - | TGTGCCAGCAGCTTAGGACACCAGGGCTCCTACGAGCAGTACTTC | CASSLGHQGSYEQYF
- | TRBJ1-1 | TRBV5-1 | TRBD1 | TGCGCCAGCAGCTCCCCAGGGGGGCGCGGCACTGAAGCTTTCTTT | CASSSPGGRGTEAFF
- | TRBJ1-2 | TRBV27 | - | TGTGCCAGCAGTCCGATGCGGGGAGGCTACACCTTC | CASSPMRGGYTF
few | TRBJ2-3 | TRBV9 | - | TGTGCCAGCAGCCCAAGAGAGGGGGCGGGAGGTACGCAGTATTTT | CASSPREGAGGTQYF
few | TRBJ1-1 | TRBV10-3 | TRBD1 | TGTGCCATCAGTGAGCGACAGGGCCTCACTGAAGCTTTCTTT | CAISERQGLTEAFF
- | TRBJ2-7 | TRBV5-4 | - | TGTGCCAGCAGCACCGGGACAATTCCCTACGAGCAGTACTTC | CASSTGTIPYEQYF
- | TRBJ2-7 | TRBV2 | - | TGTGCCAGCAGGGACACCTACGAGCAGTACTTC | CASRDTYEQYF
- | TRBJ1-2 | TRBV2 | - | TGTGCCAGCAATCAGGGCCAGGGAAGGGTCTATGGCTACACCTTC | CASNQGQGRVYGYTF
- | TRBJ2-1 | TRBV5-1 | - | TGCGCCAGCAGCTTGGACAGGGCTTATAATGAGCAGTTCTTC | CASSLDRAYNEQFF
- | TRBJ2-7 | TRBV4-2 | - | TGTGCCAGCAGCCAAGAGGGCCGGGGAGGAAGGTACGAGCAGTACTTC | CASSQEGRGGRYEQYF
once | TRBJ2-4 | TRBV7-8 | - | TGTGCCAGCAGCTTGACAGCAAAAAACATTCAGTACTTC | CASSLTAKNIQYF
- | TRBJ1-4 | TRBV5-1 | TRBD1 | TGCGCCAGCAGCGACGGGACAGGGGACGAAAAACTGTTTTTT | CASSDGTGDEKLFF
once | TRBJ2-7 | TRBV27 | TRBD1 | TGTGCCAGCAGTTTGGCCCCACAGGGGGCCTACGAGCAGTACTTC | CASSLAPQGAYEQYF
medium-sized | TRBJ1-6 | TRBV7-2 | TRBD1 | TGTGCCAGCAGCCAGGGACAGCATAATTCACCCCTCCACTTT | CASSQGQHNSPLHF
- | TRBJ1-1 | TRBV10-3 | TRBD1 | TGTGCCTCGACAGGGGATCGGAGTAACACTGAAGCTTTCTTT | CASTGDRSNTEAFF
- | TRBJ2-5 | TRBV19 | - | TGTGCCAGTAGTACGTCAGGTTCTCCGGAGACCCAGTACTTC | CASSTSGSPETQYF
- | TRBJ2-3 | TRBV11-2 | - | TGTGCCAGCAGCTTCCAGGGAAGAGACACAGATACGCAGTATTTT | CASSFQGRDTDTQYF
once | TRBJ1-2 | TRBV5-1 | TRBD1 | TGCGCCAGCAGCCCGGGACAGCCGTCCTATGGCTACACCTTC | CASSPGQPSYGYTF